This TCR beta chain came from a study of identical twins. Whole-study results and caveats: Invariant MAIT and iNKT cells are populations that could partly confound zero-insertion analyses.

About this clonotype itself: Its matching antigen is unknown.

The V gene lost 2 bases and the J gene lost 8 bases, with 13 bases spanning the gap. CDR1 and CDR2 from the germline V gene are SGHNT and YENEEA. CDR3 size: 14 residues. A universal primer site came from template switching; cDNA carried unique molecular identifiers. TCRdb redid the calling of the 5' RACE reads with MiXCR, one entry per CDR3 protein. The repertoire holds hundreds of thousands of distinct CDR3 sequences, with around 6.9% as singletons. These same records also appear under a second study, on yellow fever vaccine responses in identical twins.

This receptor was obtained from a woman under 30 in good health. Sequencing used memory (CD45RO+) T cells sorted from blood. The chain joins TRBV11-3 to TRBJ2-4; D is possibly TRBD2 (5 bases). DNA for the CDR3: TGTGCCAGCAGCTTAAGGGCCGGGGATGACATTCAGTACTTC. It specifies CASSLRAGDDIQYF.